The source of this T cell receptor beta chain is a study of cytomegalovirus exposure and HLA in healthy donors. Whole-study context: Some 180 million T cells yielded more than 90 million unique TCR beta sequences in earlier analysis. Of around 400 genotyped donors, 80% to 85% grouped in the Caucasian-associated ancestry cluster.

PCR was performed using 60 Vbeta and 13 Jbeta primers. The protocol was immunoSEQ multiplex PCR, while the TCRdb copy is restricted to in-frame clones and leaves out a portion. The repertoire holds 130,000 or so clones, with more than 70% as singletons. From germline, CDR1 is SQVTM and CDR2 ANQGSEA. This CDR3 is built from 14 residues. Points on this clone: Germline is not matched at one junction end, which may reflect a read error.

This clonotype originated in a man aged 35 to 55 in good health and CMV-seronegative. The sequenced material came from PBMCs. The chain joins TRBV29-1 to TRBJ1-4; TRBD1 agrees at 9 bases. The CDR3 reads CSVEAGTGSEKLFF. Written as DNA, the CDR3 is TGCAGCGTGGAAGCCGGGACAGGGAGTGAAAAACTGTTTTTT.